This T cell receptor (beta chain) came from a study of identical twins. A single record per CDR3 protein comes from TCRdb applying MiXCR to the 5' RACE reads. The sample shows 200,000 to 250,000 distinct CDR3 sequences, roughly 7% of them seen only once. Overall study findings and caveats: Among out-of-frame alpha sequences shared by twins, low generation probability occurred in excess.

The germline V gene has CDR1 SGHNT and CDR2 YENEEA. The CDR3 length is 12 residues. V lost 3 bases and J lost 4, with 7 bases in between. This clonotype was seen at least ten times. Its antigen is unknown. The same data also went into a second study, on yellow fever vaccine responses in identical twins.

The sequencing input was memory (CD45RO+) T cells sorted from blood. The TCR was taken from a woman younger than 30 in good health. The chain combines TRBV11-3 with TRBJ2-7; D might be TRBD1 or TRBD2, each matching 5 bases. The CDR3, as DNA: TGTGCCAGCAGCTTTGGGGGATACGAGCAGTACTTC. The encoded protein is CASSFGGYEQYF.